What follows is one TCR beta chain and its context. What this receptor recognizes is not known. Within one base of it there is no much larger clone, and no base qualities were kept. Receptor libraries were prepared by the immunoSEQ multiplex PCR assay. A mixture of 60 forward primers for TCR Vbeta segments and 13 reverse primers for TCR Jbeta segments was used in the multiplex PCR. Amplification of the CDR3 region of rearranged TCR beta genes was performed with a multiplex PCR assay on genomic DNA. The Illumina HiSeq System was used to sequence the amplified TCR beta libraries as 87-base-pair reads. From the authors' description of their analysis: In a later analysis, about 80 million unique TCR beta chains were counted across the approximately 640 repertoires, and roughly 11 million of these chains were shared by at least two donors. Raw reads were error-corrected and collapsed into unique sequences with a nearest-neighbor algorithm that merged closely related sequences to remove PCR and sequencing errors. V, D and J gene segments were assigned by aligning CDR3 sequences to IMGT reference sequences. For a sequence to be retained, a match of at least six nucleotides to both a V gene segment and a J gene segment was required. A rearrangement was called productive if the CDR3 had no stop codons and remained in frame with V and J, and every other rearrangement was called non-productive. CDR3 was defined according to IMGT convention as the region running from the second conserved V-encoded cysteine to the conserved J-encoded phenylalanine. In an earlier analysis of around 570 of the donors, sequences lacking an unambiguous match to a single V gene segment were excluded. An earlier analysis of 587 of the donors called V segments functional above 56.7% productive rearrangements and segregating when the between-donor standard deviation exceeded 5%. A statistical classification framework was built for diagnosing cytomegalovirus status from the catalog of TCR beta chain sequences. V and J gene assignment, in a later analysis, came from comparing TCR nucleotide sequences with IMGT/GENE-DB human TR gene sequences. Using the TCRdist pipeline, a later analysis assigned CDR3 sequences along with most-parsimonious VDJ recombination scenarios. A later analysis defined each TCR beta chain by its CDR3 amino acid sequence plus V-gene family, and excluded reads lacking a unique V-gene family. As a way to deal with suspected cross-contamination and a sequencing artifact, a later analysis dropped 450 to 600 nucleotide sequences that were highly shared and had low generation probability. A later analysis calculated a clonal expansion index for each public chain from normalized within-repertoire ranks of inferred template counts. In a later analysis, generation probabilities were computed with a VDJ recombination model fitted to out-of-frame rearrangements, and the resulting probabilities were checked against IGoR. In a later analysis, hypergeometric tests were used to score TCR-TCR, TCR-HLA and TCR-CMV co-occurrence, with a repertoire-size bias correction applied to TCR pairs. A later analysis estimated false discovery rates by permuting HLA or CMV assignments 20 times. In a later analysis, co-occurring TCRs were grouped with DBSCAN, and TCRdist sequence similarity was added when clustering was performed within HLA-allele-positive subsets. Repertoires with fewer than 30,000 or more than 120,000 public chains, plus five repertoires with anomalous nucleotide sharing, were excluded from co-occurrence clustering. TCRdb took this table from immuneACCESS and kept in-frame rearrangements with V and J called. Such tables lack part of the clones; where checked against another copy, unresolved V genes explain under half of the gap, and the rest is unexplained. V, J and clone size are those of that table, while D and trimming were read from the DNA. The sample contains 100,000 to 150,000 clones, about 79% of them found a single time. The ten largest clonotypes hold 3% of the sample.

The cohort was made up of 500 to 850 healthy bone marrow donors. All cohort members were sampled while nominally healthy, although unrecorded immune exposures were likely present. The donor was CMV seropositive and was included in the group of approximately 310 seropositive cohort members. A peripheral blood sample was provided by each donor, and peripheral blood mononuclear cells were used for TCR beta sequencing. Genomic DNA extraction from the blood cell samples was performed with the Qiagen DNeasy Blood Extraction Kit. These data come from a study of cytomegalovirus exposure and HLA in healthy donors (dated by TCRdb to 2015 to 2018). In terms of the full investigation: In an earlier analysis of 450 to 750 of the donors, approximately 300 Gb of sequence data and 117 million unique TCR beta sequences from roughly 180 million T cells were reported. About 300 gigabases of sequencing data and approximately 85 million unique TCR sequences were included in an early release covering over 600 HLA-typed donors. Among the roughly 400 genotyped donors, 75% to 90% belonged to the genetic ancestry cluster associated with self-reported Caucasian donors. The study aimed to test whether cataloging public T cell receptors could reveal signatures of past pathogen exposure. Using immunosequencing, the study profiled T cell repertoires from 666 subjects and related those repertoires to cytomegalovirus serostatus. A separate validation cohort of roughly 110 different subjects was used in addition to the roughly 620-subject first cohort. High-throughput TCR immunosequencing, statistical association of individual TCRs with disease status, and machine learning were combined to predict cytomegalovirus infection status. A later analysis re-examined previously published TCR beta repertoires from over 500 donors and added high-resolution HLA genotyping to investigate patterns of TCR occurrence. The later analysis used no new phenotypic data to find candidate immune exposures, relying instead on TCR beta sequences and their occurrence across donors. To decide whether each TCR beta V gene segment behaved as functional or pseudogenic, an earlier analysis of some 600 of the donors relied on high-throughput TCR beta sequencing. Donor age, sex, ethnicity and CMV serostatus were compiled alongside the repertoire data. A later genetic analysis used genome-wide SNP genotypes for about 65% of the roughly 670 donors, treating that subset as a discovery cohort. Every discovery cohort repertoire had been produced on one sequencing platform. Both class I and class II loci were covered by HLA typing, at four-digit resolution. The number of typed donors differed by locus: about 620-640 for A, B, C, DRB1 and DQB1; approximately 520 for DQA1; around 580 for DPA1; and some 430 for DPB1. Because of strong linkage in the cohort, four or five DR-DQ haplotypes were treated as single units for association and clustering. Among roughly 400 genotyped donors of the cohort, an average of around 220,000 unique TCR beta nucleotide sequences was sequenced per donor, of which 15% to 20% were non-productive.

Overall study outcomes, separate from this receptor: Correlated functional status among segregating V segments might reflect linkage disequilibrium, but an unknown experimental factor could not be ruled out. At a false discovery rate of 0.05, a later analysis linked around 17,000 TCR beta sequences to specific HLA alleles. The authors suggested that the approach could potentially be extended to other disease states and immunological phenotypes. In a later analysis, most CMV-associated TCR beta chains were found to appear HLA-restricted, with HLA associations seemingly driven largely by CMV exposure. According to a later analysis, parvovirus B19, influenza, CMV and Epstein-Barr virus appeared linked to several top co-occurrence clusters. While some public TCRs were present in many individuals, most TCR sequences turned up only very rarely across donors. Strong co-occurrence of HLA alleles, especially DR and DQ, made assigning TCR associations to individual alleles difficult. The study listed 150 to 200 TCR beta chains as associated with cytomegalovirus. A further reported finding was that TCR beta sequences accurately predicted the HLA-A and HLA-B alleles for most subjects in the first cohort. A group of highly shared sequence variants was considered likely to be a technical artifact of the sequencing pipeline. Over 15 rarely observed V segments, including chromosome 9 orphons, were excluded from the earlier analysis of 550 to 700 of the donors because counts were too low. Sequencing depth was assumed to be roughly uniform across donors in the presence/absence analyses, though that assumption may not hold. In a later genetic analysis, a missense DCLRE1C variant was associated with V-gene and J-gene trimming of TCR beta chains, and the association was replicated in an independent cohort. Some IMGT-functional V segments, including TRBV6-2 and TRBV6-3, could not be told apart with the 87-base-pair reads, so those segments were excluded. According to a later genetic analysis, donors in an Asian-associated ancestry cluster had fewer N-insertions in productive TCRs than the approximately 710-donor mean. In a later analysis, HLA-associated TCR beta chains showed more clonal expansion and lower generation probabilities than non-associated chains that were equally common. In vitro tests confirmed that a few of the cytomegalovirus-associated TCR beta chains recognize cytomegalovirus antigens. A later analysis found that TCR association rates varied across HLA loci, with DRB1 alleles showing the most associated TCRs and HLA-C alleles the fewest. HLA typing was unavailable for some donors at each locus, so association tests used only the typed subset. The classifier was reported to diagnose cytomegalovirus status with high specificity and sensitivity in both the original and validation cohorts. The only immune exposure information available for the cohort was CMV serostatus. In this cohort, only TCR beta chains were sequenced, and detectable features were limited by the absence of alpha or paired-chain data. Broadly in line with IMGT annotations, most TCR beta V segments showed up in productive rearrangements about 87% or about 30% of the time in an earlier analysis of 587 of the donors.

Via the germline V gene, CDR1 is MDHEN and CDR2 SYDVKM. Measured from the cysteine to the phenylalanine, the CDR3 is 17 residues long. Only the CDR3 part of the read is kept: 51 bases, read in frame from the first base. Cut back by 5 bases and 5 bases, the V and J ends lie 24 bases apart. Sequencing was done on a sample of PBMCs. The chain is made from TRBV28 and TRBJ2-5; the D gene is perhaps TRBD2, on 5 matching bases. The sequence was collected from a woman between 18 and 30 years old in good health and CMV-seropositive. The CDR3: CASSLPSGIAEGETQYF. The nucleotide sequence reads TGTGCCAGCAGTCTCCCTTCCGGGATCGCCGAAGGGGAGACCCAGTACTTC.